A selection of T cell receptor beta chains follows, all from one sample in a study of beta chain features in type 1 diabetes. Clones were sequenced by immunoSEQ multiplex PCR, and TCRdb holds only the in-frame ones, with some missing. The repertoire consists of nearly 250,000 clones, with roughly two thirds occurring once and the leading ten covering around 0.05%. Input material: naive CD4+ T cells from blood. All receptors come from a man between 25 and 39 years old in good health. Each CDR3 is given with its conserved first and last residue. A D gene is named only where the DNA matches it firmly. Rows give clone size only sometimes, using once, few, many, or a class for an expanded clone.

TGTGCCAGCAGTCCCGCCCCCGCGGGGGCCTACGAGCAGTACTTC | CASSPAPAGAYEQYF | 15 | TRBD2 | TRBJ2-7 | TRBV2 | .
TGTGCCAGCAGCTTACTAGCGGGGTCCAATGAGCAGTTCTTC | CASSLLAGSNEQFF | 14 | TRBD2 | TRBJ2-1 | TRBV7-2 | .
TGTGCCAGCAGCTTAACAAATTACGAGCAGTACTTC | CASSLTNYEQYF | 12 | . | TRBJ2-7 | TRBV7-2 | .
TGTGCCAGCAGCTTAGCGACAGGGGGCATATACGAGCAGTACTTC | CASSLATGGIYEQYF | 15 | TRBD1 | TRBJ2-7 | TRBV7-2 | .
TGTGCCAGCAGCTTAGTCCGCGGGTCCGACGAGCAGTACTTC | CASSLVRGSDEQYF | 14 | . | TRBJ2-7 | TRBV7-2 | .
TGCGCCAGCAGCCTCAACGGCGTCTGGTACACAGATACGCAGTATTTT | CASSLNGVWYTDTQYF | 16 | . | TRBJ2-3 | TRBV4-1 | .
TGTGCCAGCGTCGGGGGCGCTCTCAATGAGCAGTTCTTC | CASVGGALNEQFF | 13 | . | TRBJ2-1 | TRBV6-6 | .
TGTGCCAGCTCACCTGCGGTATCAGGTTTGGATACGCAGTATTTT | CASSPAVSGLDTQYF | 15 | . | TRBJ2-3 | TRBV18 | .
TGTGCCAGCTCACAGGGGGACGGGGAGACCCAGTACTTC | CASSQGDGETQYF | 13 | . | TRBJ2-5 | TRBV18 | .
TGTGCCTGGAGTGTATGGGGGGCTAACTATGGCTACACCTTC | CAWSVWGANYGYTF | 14 | . | TRBJ1-2 | TRBV30 | .
TGTGCCAGCAGCCAAGCGTTCACCATGAACACTGAAGCTTTCTTT | CASSQAFTMNTEAFF | 15 | . | TRBJ1-1 | TRBV4-2 | few
TGCAGTGCTGGACAGGGCCATGGCTACACCTTC | CSAGQGHGYTF | 11 | TRBD1 | TRBJ1-2 | TRBV20-1 | .
TGTGCCAGCAGTGTGACTAGCGGCGGGTACGAGCAGTACTTC | CASSVTSGGYEQYF | 14 | TRBD2 | TRBJ2-7 | TRBV25-1 | .
TGTGCCAGCAGCCAAACTGGAGGGGGCCCGTACGAGCAGTACTTC | CASSQTGGGPYEQYF | 15 | . | TRBJ2-7 | TRBV7-2 | .
TGCAGCGCATGGACTAGAGCAACCAACAATGAGCAGTTCTTC | CSAWTRATNNEQFF | 14 | TRBD2 | TRBJ2-1 | TRBV29-1 | .